Listed below are T cell receptor beta chains from one sample, sequenced in a study of T cells in Graves' hyperthyroidism and ophthalmopathy. MiXCR, run by TCRdb on the multiplex PCR reads, gives a single entry per CDR3 protein. The sample lists 550,000 to 700,000 distinct CDR3 sequences; under 15% were seen once. The sequencing input was blood. The receptor source for this set is a woman aged 40 to 55 with Graves' ophthalmopathy. The CDR3 runs from the conserved cysteine through the conserved F or W. The order of the fields is clone size, V gene, J gene, D gene, CDR3 DNA, CDR3 protein. D genes are given only for firm matches. A row's size may be missing; if present it is once, few, many or a size class.

few	TRBV6-1	TRBJ2-7	TRBD2	TGTGCCAGCAGAGCGGGACTTTTAACCTACGAGCAGTACTTC	CASRAGLLTYEQYF
many	TRBV28	TRBJ2-5	TRBD1	TGTGCCAGCAGTGACAGGGTTGAGACCCAGTACTTC	CASSDRVETQYF
few	TRBV12-3/TRBV12-4	TRBJ2-7	TRBD2	TGTGCCAGCAGTCTGACTAGCGGGCCCAGTCAAGAGCAGTACTTC	CASSLTSGPSQEQYF
many	TRBV7-2	TRBJ2-5	TRBD2	TGTGCCAGCAGCCCCGCCCTGGGGGAGGGATTTGTGACCCAGTACTTC	CASSPALGEGFVTQYF
many	TRBV6-1	TRBJ1-1	.	TGTGCCAGCAGTGCCCAGGGGTCAAACACTGAAGCTTTCTTT	CASSAQGSNTEAFF
.	TRBV25-1	TRBJ2-5	.	TGTGCCAGCAGTGAATCCGGCCTGCAAGAGACCCAGTACTTC	CASSESGLQETQYF
.	TRBV28	TRBJ2-3	TRBD2	TGTGCCAGCAGACCGACTAGCGGGAAGACAGATACGCAGTATTTT	CASRPTSGKTDTQYF
many	TRBV28	TRBJ2-7	TRBD1	TGTGCCAGCAGTTGGCGGGGACAGGGGTCTTCCGAGCAGTACTTC	CASSWRGQGSSEQYF
once	TRBV12-3/TRBV12-4	TRBJ2-7	.	TGTGCCAGCAGTACTAGCCGGGGGATTTTCGTATACGAGCAGTACTTC	CASSTSRGIFVYEQYF
.	TRBV28	TRBJ2-7	TRBD2	TGTGCCAGCAGATTTGCCGGGACTAGCGGGAGGGTTTACGAGCAGTACTTC	CASRFAGTSGRVYEQYF
many	TRBV6-1	TRBJ1-1	.	TGTGCCAGCGGGTCTGCGCCCGGTATTAGAGAATTAGAAGCTTTCTTT	CASGSAPGIRELEAFF
.	TRBV20-1	TRBJ2-7	TRBD2	TGCAGTCCCTGGACTAGCGGGAATATCGGCTACGAGCAGTACTTC	CSPWTSGNIGYEQYF
many	TRBV6-1	TRBJ2-5	TRBD1	TGTGCCAGCACCACAGGACAGGGGGTGATGCAAGAGACCCAGTACTTC	CASTTGQGVMQETQYF
many	TRBV29-1	TRBJ1-2	TRBD1	TGCAGCGTCCTGGACAGGGTGGTTGGCTACACCTTC	CSVLDRVVGYTF
many	TRBV12-3/TRBV12-4	TRBJ2-5	TRBD2	TGTGCCAGCAGTTTTCGGGGAGGGACTGGGGAAGAGACCCAGTACTTC	CASSFRGGTGEETQYF
many	TRBV6-2/TRBV6-3	TRBJ1-5	.	TGTGCCAGCAGTTACTCAGGACAGTTCAATCAGCCCCAGCATTTT	CASSYSGQFNQPQHF
many	TRBV20-1	TRBJ1-1	.	TGCAGTGCTCCTCGGACAGCCATGAACACTGAAGCTTTCTTT	CSAPRTAMNTEAFF
.	TRBV4-3	TRBJ1-5	.	TGCGCCAGCAGCCCGGGTCGCACCAGCGGACAGCCCCAGCATTTT	CASSPGRTSGQPQHF
many	TRBV2	TRBJ2-2	TRBD2	TGTGCCAGTGGACTAGTGGCGGGAGAGGGGGAGCTGTTTTTT	CASGLVAGEGELFF
few	TRBV6-5	TRBJ2-3	TRBD1	TGTGCCAGCAGTTACTCGGGACAGGGGGTTGATACGCAGTATTTT	CASSYSGQGVDTQYF
many	TRBV6-5	TRBJ1-5	TRBD1	TGTGCCAGCAAGGGACAGGGACAGCCCCAGCATTTT	CASKGQGQPQHF
.	TRBV5-1	TRBJ2-7	.	TGCGCCAGCAGCTTGGGGACAGTTATCTCCTACGAGCAGTACTTC	CASSLGTVISYEQYF
few	TRBV7-2	TRBJ2-7	TRBD2	TGTGCCAGCACTCTAAACCCGGGGGGGGAGCAGTACTTC	CASTLNPGGEQYF
few	TRBV28	TRBJ1-3	.	TGTGCCAGCAGTCCCCCAGTAGGAGATTCGGATTTT	CASSPPVGDSDF
many	TRBV27	TRBJ1-2	.	TGTGCCAGCAGTTTAGAGGGGAGCTATGGCTACACCTTC	CASSLEGSYGYTF
.	TRBV5-1	TRBJ2-6	TRBD1	TGCGCCAGCAGCTTGACCCCCCCGGGACAGGTACCCTCTGGGGCCAACGTCCTGACTTTC	CASSLTPPGQVPSGANVLTF
.	TRBV18	TRBJ2-7	.	TGTGCCAGCTCACCAGGCCACAACTACGAGCAGTACTTC	CASSPGHNYEQYF
many	TRBV5-1	TRBJ2-7	TRBD2	TGCGCCAGCAGCCCGATTCTAGCGGATAAATTATACGAGCAGTACTTC	CASSPILADKLYEQYF
many	TRBV19	TRBJ2-7	.	TGTGCCAGCCGACAGGCTAATGACTACGAGCAGTACTTC	CASRQANDYEQYF
.	TRBV9	TRBJ2-7	.	TGTGCCAGCAGTGTCGGTGGGGCAGGGGCCATCTACGAGCAGTACTTC	CASSVGGAGAIYEQYF
many	TRBV7-2	TRBJ2-2	TRBD2	TGTGCCAGCAGCCCGGGGGGAGGGAACACCGGGGAGCTGTTTTTT	CASSPGGGNTGELFF
many	TRBV6-1	TRBJ2-7	.	TGTGCCAGCAGTGACGCGGAATATAGTGGTTACGAGCAGTACTTC	CASSDAEYSGYEQYF
many	TRBV20-1	TRBJ2-7	TRBD2	TGCAGTGCTATGGCGGGAGGGCCCTCCTACGAGCAGTACTTC	CSAMAGGPSYEQYF
many	TRBV5-1	TRBJ2-4	.	TGCGCCAGCAGCTTGGCCATGACGGGGGACAAAAACATTCAGTACTTC	CASSLAMTGDKNIQYF
few	TRBV6-1	TRBJ1-2	.	TGTGCCAGCAGGCATTCCCGGGGGAACTATGGCTACACCTTC	CASRHSRGNYGYTF
.	TRBV7-8	TRBJ2-7	.	TGTGCCAGCAGCTTAGGATTAGGACATTATATCGAGCAGTACTTC	CASSLGLGHYIEQYF
many	TRBV24-1	TRBJ2-7	TRBD2	TGTGCCACCAGTGATCGTTTGACTAGCGGGAGGGCCGGCGAGCAGTACTTC	CATSDRLTSGRAGEQYF
few	TRBV20-1	TRBJ2-5	TRBD2	TGCAGTGCTAGATCTAGCGGGAGTGAAGTAGAGACCCAGTACTTC	CSARSSGSEVETQYF
.	TRBV18	TRBJ2-7	.	TGTGCCAGCTCACCGACGGGTATAAACGAGCAGTACTTC	CASSPTGINEQYF
.	TRBV11-2	TRBJ2-5	.	TGTGCCAGCAGCTTAGACTACGGGGTAGGGCAAGAGACCCAGTACTTC	CASSLDYGVGQETQYF